The entry below describes one TCR beta chain. Its specificity is unknown. The CDR3 loop spans 17 amino acids. V lost 2 bases and J lost 7; bases outside the gene matches: 12. Germline CDR1 and CDR2: SGHRS and YFSETQ. A template switching step contributed a universal primer site, while unique molecular identifiers were present in the cDNA. Each CDR3 protein is one row after TCRdb ran MiXCR on the 5' RACE reads. Among 1,800,000 or so distinct CDR3 sequences, around a third were seen once, and the ten largest hold more than 0.25%. The sample is drawn from a study of identical twins. General study results and limits: Rather than following the same donors, the conclusions depended on cross-sectional statistical analysis. Within cord blood, abundant beta clonotypes carried fewer insertions, but memory repertoires showed no such trend. Those out-of-frame alpha sequences shared by twins showed an excess of low generation probability.

The source is a newborn girl in good health. The genes are TRBV5-1 and TRBJ1-6; TRBD1 aligns across 7 bases. The source material was cord blood. CDR3 DNA: TGCGCCAGCAGCTTAAGGCTCCCCCGGGACAGAAATTCACCCCTCCACTTT. As protein: CASSLRLPRDRNSPLHF. Complete variable domain (other parts from reference TRBV5-1 and TRBJ1-6): KAGVTQTPRYLIKTRGQQVTLSCSPISGHRSVSWYQQTPGQGLQFLFEYFSETQRNKGNFPGRFSGRQFSNSRSEMNVSTLELGDSALYLCASSLRLPRDRNSPLHFGNGTRLTVT.